This TCR beta chain derives from a study of T cell responses to AZD1222 COVID-19 vaccine. Study-level results: Reportedly, nearly half of unique spike TCRs recognized epitopes outside B.1.351/B.1.1.7 mutations. It was only 6 or 7 AZD1222 recipients who were seropositive at baseline. Spike-specific TCR breadth and depth both grew after two AZD1222 doses.

As to this clone: Its antigen is unknown.

The protocol was immunoSEQ multiplex PCR, while the TCRdb copy is restricted to in-frame clones and leaves out a portion. The repertoire consists of around 130,000 clones, with 88% occurring once and the leading ten covering more than 5.5%. Germline V gives CDR1 MNHEY, CDR2 SVGAGI. The CDR3 is 15 residues long. V gave up 4 bases and J gave up 0 bases; unmatched junction bases: 3. This TCR was sampled from an adult who received the AZD1222 COVID-19 vaccine. V and J are TRBV6-5 and TRBJ1-1; the match to TRBD1 covers 9 bases. Specimen: peripheral blood, collected 28 days after the second AZD1222 dose. Here the CDR3 DNA reads TGTGCCAGCAGTTTACAGGGGGCGCTGAACACTGAAGCTTTCTTT. Its protein is CASSLQGALNTEAFF.